A single sample gave rise to the 30 T cell receptor beta chains below, sequenced in a study of CD8+ T cells in alopecia areata. RNA was extracted and reverse transcribed into cDNA as the sequencing template. Measured with immunoSEQ multiplex PCR; TCRdb has only the in-frame clones, and not every one. The table lists 130,000 to 150,000 clones, 75% to 85% of them singletons, with roughly 25% in the top ten. Noted treatment: oral pan-JAK inhibitor, 5-10 mg twice daily. The material sequenced was CD8+ T cells sorted from blood, taken at week 4, from a patient treated with tofacitinib. The receptors were gathered from a human donor with alopecia areata.

The chain recombines TRBV2 with TRBJ2-5; 11 nucleotides line up with TRBD1. The CDR3 loop spans 15 amino acids. Germline CDR1 SNHLY, CDR2 FYNNEI. The V and J ends lost 7 bases and 5 bases, in that order; junction bases with no gene match: 9. For the CDR3, the DNA is TGTGCCAGCACCCGAGGGACAGGGGGTGTGGAGACCCAGTACTTC. Its protein product is CASTRGTGGVETQYF.

V and J are TRBV6-5 and TRBJ2-5; 8 positions match TRBD2. The V gene end was trimmed by 6 bases and the J gene end by 3 bases; junction bases not matched to a gene: 9. Per germline, CDR1 MNHEY and CDR2 SVGAGI. CDR3 length: 15 residues. The CDR3 DNA follows: TGTGCCAGCAGCCTAACTAGCGGCCTTAAAGAGACCCAGTACTTC. Translated: CASSLTSGLKETQYF.

The rearrangement links TRBV4-3 to TRBJ2-1; D is undetermined. V was pared by 3 bases and J by 7 bases, with 10 bases between. This CDR3 is built from 13 residues. Germline assignment: CDR1 LGHNA and CDR2 YSLEER. CDR3 in amino acids: CASSQTLPNEQFF. DNA for the CDR3: TGCGCCAGCAGCCAGACTTTGCCTAATGAGCAGTTCTTC.

This sequence joins TRBV4-1 and TRBJ1-1, with D possibly matching TRBD1 (5 bases). There are 13 residues in the CDR3. Trimming pared 4 bases from V and 8 bases from J, leaving 14 bases between. CDR1 is MGHRA, CDR2 YSYEKL, per germline. CDR3 in amino acids: CASSPQRDREAFF. CDR3 nucleotide sequence: TGCGCCAGCAGCCCTCAAAGAGACAGAGAAGCTTTCTTT.

CDR3 protein: CASSQDGTDTQYF. CDR3 nucleotide sequence: TGTGCCAGCAGCCAAGATGGTACAGATACGCAGTATTTT. The chain couples TRBV4-2 to TRBJ2-3; D is uncertain. Germline loops: CDR1 LGHNA, CDR2 YNFKEQ. The ends were cut back, 0 bases at V and 3 bases at J, with 4 bases in the middle. This CDR3 is 13 amino acids long.

The chain employs TRBV5-1 and TRBJ1-1; D may be TRBD1 (6 bases). The germline CDR1 and CDR2 sequences are SGHRS and YFSETQ. Trimming took 4 bases from V and 2 from J, leaving 12 bases between them. There are 14 residues in the CDR3. Here the CDR3 DNA reads TGCGCCAGCAGCGAGGGGGACAAAAACACTGAAGCTTTCTTT. Its protein is CASSEGDKNTEAFF.

This rearrangement joins TRBV5-6 to TRBJ2-3; D is ambiguous. Deletions cut 2 bases from V and 2 bases from J, with 9 bases between. Germline CDR1 reads SGHDT; CDR2 reads YYEEEE. This CDR3 region has 14 residues. Here the CDR3 reads CASSFIQPTDTQYF. The DNA for the CDR3 is TGTGCCAGCAGCTTTATACAACCCACAGATACGCAGTATTTT. The whole variable domain, filled in from reference TRBV5-6 and TRBJ2-3, reads DAGVTQSPTHLIKTRGQQVTLRCSPKSGHDTVSWYQQALGQGPQFIFQYYEEEERQRGNFPDRFSGHQFPNYSSELNVNALLLGDSALYLCASSFIQPTDTQYFGPGTRLTVL.

This clone was seen once. The DNA of the CDR3 is TGCGCCAGCAGCTTGCGGTACACTTCCTACGAGCAGTACTTC. This translates into CASSLRYTSYEQYF. This chain uses TRBV5-1 with TRBJ2-5; D is undetermined. The DNA end favors TRBJ2-7, so the J call may be wrong. This CDR3 contains 14 residues. The germline V gene has CDR1 SGHRS and CDR2 YFSETQ.

The CDR3: CASSQVHLTGANVLTF. For the CDR3, the DNA is TGCGCCAGCAGCCAAGTGCACCTGACGGGGGCCAACGTCCTGACTTTC. The chain links TRBV4-1 to TRBJ2-6; no reliable D call. The V end was cut by 1 base, the J end by 4 bases, with 11 bases between. The V gene's germline CDR1 is MGHRA and CDR2 YSYEKL. CDR3 length: 16 amino acids.

In DNA, the CDR3 is TGTGCCAGCAGCTGGGACCTTAATGAAGCTTTCTTT. It specifies CASSWDLNEAFF. The rearrangement uses TRBV5-6 and TRBJ1-1; TRBD1 might be the D (5 bases). V gave up 3 bases and J gave up 7 bases, with 10 bases separating them. The germline V gene has CDR1 SGHDT and CDR2 YYEEEE. The CDR3 runs 12 residues.

The V gene is TRBV25-1, the J gene TRBJ1-2; D is unresolved. Trimming pared 2 bases from V and 0 bases from J, leaving 7 bases between. The CDR3 spans 14 residues. Germline loops: CDR1 MGHDK, CDR2 SYGVNS. CDR3 residues: CASSETSSNYGYTF. The CDR3 bases are TGTGCCAGCAGTGAAACCTCCTCTAACTATGGCTACACCTTC.

V is TRBV5-6 and J is TRBJ1-1; 8 bases are shared with TRBD1. This CDR3 region has 17 residues. The J segment lost 4 bases and the V segment lost 0 bases, leaving 11 bases of the junction unmatched. Germline V CDR1 and CDR2: SGHDT, YYEEEE. Here the CDR3 reads CASSLVKDREVATEAFF. The CDR3 DNA reads as TGTGCCAGCAGCTTGGTCAAGGACAGGGAAGTGGCCACTGAAGCTTTCTTT. The full variable domain, its missing parts supplied by reference TRBV5-6 and TRBJ1-1, is DAGVTQSPTHLIKTRGQQVTLRCSPKSGHDTVSWYQQALGQGPQFIFQYYEEEERQRGNFPDRFSGHQFPNYSSELNVNALLLGDSALYLCASSLVKDREVATEAFFGQGTRLTVV.

This clone was observed a handful of times. This chain links TRBV12-5 with TRBJ2-1; D not certain. CDR3 length: 13 residues. Germline loops: CDR1 LGHNT, CDR2 FRNRAP. Trimming left V 4 bases short and J 8 bases short, with 12 bases between. CDR3 nucleotide sequence: TGTGCTAGTGGTTCCCCCCTAGGCCATGAGCAGTTCTTC. Its translation: CASGSPLGHEQFF.

V and J are TRBV5-4 and TRBJ1-6; D remains unclear. V lost 4 bases, J lost 9 bases, and 8 bases lay in between. Germline CDR1 SGHNT, CDR2 YYREEE (reference sequence). This CDR3 comprises 12 residues. This CDR3 is CASSPGGSPLHF. The CDR3 region has the DNA TGTGCCAGCAGCCCAGGCGGTTCACCCCTCCACTTT.

The genes are TRBV7-2 and TRBJ2-5; 7 bases are a match to TRBD2. The CDR3 has 15 amino acids. V dropped 6 bases and J dropped 3; count of bases not matched to a gene: 10. CDR1 and CDR2 from the germline V gene are SGHTA and FQGNSA. CDR3 coding DNA: TGTGCCAGCAGTCCTATTGGGAGGGCGGAAGAGACCCAGTACTTC. This sequence encodes CASSPIGRAEETQYF.

The rearrangement joins TRBV6-5 to TRBJ2-7; a possible D gene is TRBD2 (5 bases). This CDR3 spans 13 amino acids. Germline V gives CDR1 MNHEY, CDR2 SVGAGI. V dropped 6 bases and J dropped 0 bases, with 9 bases sitting between them. Written as DNA, the CDR3 is TGTGCCAGCAGCGTGGGGAGCTCCTACGAGCAGTACTTC. This translates into CASSVGSSYEQYF.

V and J are TRBV4-1 and TRBJ1-2, with D perhaps TRBD1 (5 bases). The CDR3 has 15 residues. The V and J ends lost 3 bases and 7 bases respectively, with 18 bases between them. Per the germline V gene, CDR1 is MGHRA and CDR2 is YSYEKL. Here the CDR3 DNA reads TGCGCCAGCAGCCAGGTAGGGGTACCCACCAGTGGCTACACCTTC. Residues: CASSQVGVPTSGYTF.

This clone appeared once. This chain joins TRBV4-3 and TRBJ1-1, with D possibly TRBD1 on 6 matching bases. Germline V lookup: CDR1 LGHNA, CDR2 YSLEER. The CDR3 length is 16 residues. V was trimmed by 0 bases and J by 1 base, leaving 12 bases between them. CDR3: CASSQDRGSANTEAFF. The CDR3 nucleotides are TGCGCCAGCAGCCAAGATAGGGGGTCGGCGAACACTGAAGCTTTCTTT.

This clone was picked up a small number of times. The rearrangement links TRBV7-2 to TRBJ2-4, with TRBD1 identical over 9 bases. Germline CDR1 and CDR2: SGHTA and FQGNSA. J lost 0 bases, V lost 5 bases, and 5 bases had no gene match. This CDR3 has 16 residues. CDR3 DNA sequence: TGTGCCAGCAGCCCAACACAGGGGGCAGCCAAAAACATTCAGTACTTC. Its translation is CASSPTQGAAKNIQYF.

The rearrangement uses TRBV5-1 and TRBJ2-3; possible D gene TRBD2, 6 bases. The CDR3 extends over 15 amino acids. Looked up from germline, CDR1 is SGHRS and CDR2 is YFSETQ. V lost 5 bases and J 2 bases, leaving 15 bases between the germline ends. The CDR3 sequence: CASRNEAGPTDTQYF. DNA of the CDR3: TGCGCCAGCAGAAACGAGGCGGGACCCACAGATACGCAGTATTTT.

As concerns this clone: A junction end diverges from the germline sequence, so it may reflect a read error. The chain recombines TRBV7-7 with TRBJ2-7, with D perhaps assigned TRBD1 or TRBD2 (5 bases each). From germline, CDR1 is SSHAT and CDR2 FNYEAQ (reference sequence). There are 13 residues in the CDR3. The CDR3 sequence: CASSPGTPYEQYF. The CDR3, as DNA: TGTGCTAGCAGCCCTGGGACCCCCTACGAGCAGTACTTC.

CDR3 amino acids: CASSPRTGGTEAFF. The CDR3 region has the DNA TGCGCCAGCAGCCCCCGGACAGGGGGTACTGAAGCTTTCTTT. This chain links TRBV4-3 with TRBJ1-1; 10 nucleotides line up with TRBD1. The CDR3 has 14 residues. Looked up from germline, CDR1 is LGHNA and CDR2 is YSLEER. The V and J ends lost 4 bases and 5 bases, in that order; junction bases with no gene match: 4.

This clone came up a few times. This chain connects TRBV27 to TRBJ2-5; no definite D call. CDR1 and CDR2 from the germline V gene are MNHEY and SMNVEV (reference sequence). Trimming shortened V by 6 bases and J by 5 bases, and 7 bases separated the two germline ends. This CDR3 is 11 amino acids long. CDR3 sequence (DNA): TGTGCCAGCAGAAATGAGGAGACCCAGTACTTC. Translated, it gives CASRNEETQYF.

This clone was seen only once. The genes are TRBV4-1 and TRBJ2-2, with TRBD2 identical over 7 bases. CDR1 is MGHRA, CDR2 YSYEKL, per germline. The CDR3 runs to 16 residues. Losses at the gene ends were 4 bases for V and 5 bases for J; bases not matched to a gene: 10. CDR3 sequence: CASSLHSAGRTGELFF. Written as DNA, the CDR3 is TGCGCCAGCAGCCTCCATTCAGCGGGGCGAACCGGGGAGCTGTTTTTT.

The chain combines TRBV19 with TRBJ2-7; D ambiguous. Trimming shortened V by 10 bases and J by 0 bases, and 13 bases separated the two germline ends. The CDR3 length is 13 residues. Germline V lookup: CDR1 LNHDA, CDR2 SQIVND (reference sequence). The CDR3 region has the DNA TGTGCCACCGGTGGTGCGGACTCCTACGAGCAGTACTTC. Its translation: CATGGADSYEQYF.

This chain joins TRBV5-1 and TRBJ2-7; 9 nucleotides line up with TRBD1. V was pared by 0 bases and J by 3 bases, with 10 bases of the junction left unmatched. CDR3 length: 17 amino acids. Germline lookup yields CDR1 SGHRS and CDR2 YFSETQ. The CDR3 sequence: CASSLVPRGTGFYEQYF. In DNA, the CDR3 is TGCGCCAGCAGCTTGGTGCCGCGGGGGACAGGGTTCTACGAGCAGTACTTC.

This clone has just one count. The rearrangement uses TRBV2 and TRBJ2-2, with D hard to call. V lost 0 bases and J 4 bases, leaving 3 bases between the germline ends. The CDR3 is made up of 13 amino acids. The germline CDR1 and CDR2 sequences are SNHLY and FYNNEI. The CDR3 region is CASSEAGTGELFF. As DNA, the CDR3 is TGTGCCAGCAGTGAAGCGGGCACCGGGGAGCTGTTTTTT. Looking up the rest from reference TRBV2 and TRBJ2-2 gives the full variable domain: EPEVTQTPSHQVTQMGQEVILRCVPISNHLYFYWYRQILGQKVEFLVSFYNNEISEKSEIFDDQFSVERPDGSNFTLKIRSTKLEDSAMYFCASSEAGTGELFFGEGSRLTVL.

This sequence joins TRBV6-6 and TRBJ2-1, with unresolved D. The germline V and J ends were trimmed by 6 bases and 7 bases, with 16 bases remaining between them. Looked up from germline, CDR1 is MNHNY and CDR2 is SVGAGI (reference sequence). This CDR3 spans 14 amino acids. The CDR3 reads CASSHWQERNEQFF. CDR3 DNA: TGTGCCAGCAGCCACTGGCAGGAGAGGAATGAGCAGTTCTTC.

The rearrangement links TRBV27 to TRBJ2-7; the match to TRBD2 covers 14 bases. V shed 5 bases and J 3 bases; nucleotides not matched to a gene: 9. CDR3 length: 17 amino acids. Germline CDR1 reads MNHEY; CDR2 reads SMNVEV (reference sequence). The CDR3 sequence is CASSQGTSGGLFYEQYF. CDR3 DNA: TGTGCCAGCAGTCAAGGGACTAGCGGGGGCCTATTCTACGAGCAGTACTTC.

The chain employs TRBV4-1 and TRBJ2-3; D might be TRBD2 (5 bases). This CDR3 spans 16 amino acids. V shed 3 bases and J shed 0 bases, with 13 bases lying between them. The germline CDR1 and CDR2 sequences are MGHRA and YSYEKL. CDR3 in amino acids: CASSQAVGLSTDTQYF. The CDR3 DNA sequence: TGCGCCAGCAGCCAGGCGGTAGGACTTAGCACAGATACGCAGTATTTT.